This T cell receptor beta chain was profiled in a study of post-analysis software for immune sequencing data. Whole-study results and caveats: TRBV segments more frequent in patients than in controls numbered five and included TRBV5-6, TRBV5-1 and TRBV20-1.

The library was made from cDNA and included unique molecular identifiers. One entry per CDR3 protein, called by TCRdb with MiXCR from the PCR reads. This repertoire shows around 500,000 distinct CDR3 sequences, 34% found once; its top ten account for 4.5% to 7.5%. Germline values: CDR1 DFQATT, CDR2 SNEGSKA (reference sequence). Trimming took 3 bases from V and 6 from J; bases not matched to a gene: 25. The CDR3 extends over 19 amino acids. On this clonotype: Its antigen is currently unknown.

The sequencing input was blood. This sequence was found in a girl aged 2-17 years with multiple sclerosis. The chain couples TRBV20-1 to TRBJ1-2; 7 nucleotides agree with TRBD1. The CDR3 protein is CSARSPQGTPYGTKHGYTF. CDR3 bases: TGCAGTGCTAGGAGCCCACAGGGGACCCCTTACGGGACCAAACATGGCTACACCTTC.